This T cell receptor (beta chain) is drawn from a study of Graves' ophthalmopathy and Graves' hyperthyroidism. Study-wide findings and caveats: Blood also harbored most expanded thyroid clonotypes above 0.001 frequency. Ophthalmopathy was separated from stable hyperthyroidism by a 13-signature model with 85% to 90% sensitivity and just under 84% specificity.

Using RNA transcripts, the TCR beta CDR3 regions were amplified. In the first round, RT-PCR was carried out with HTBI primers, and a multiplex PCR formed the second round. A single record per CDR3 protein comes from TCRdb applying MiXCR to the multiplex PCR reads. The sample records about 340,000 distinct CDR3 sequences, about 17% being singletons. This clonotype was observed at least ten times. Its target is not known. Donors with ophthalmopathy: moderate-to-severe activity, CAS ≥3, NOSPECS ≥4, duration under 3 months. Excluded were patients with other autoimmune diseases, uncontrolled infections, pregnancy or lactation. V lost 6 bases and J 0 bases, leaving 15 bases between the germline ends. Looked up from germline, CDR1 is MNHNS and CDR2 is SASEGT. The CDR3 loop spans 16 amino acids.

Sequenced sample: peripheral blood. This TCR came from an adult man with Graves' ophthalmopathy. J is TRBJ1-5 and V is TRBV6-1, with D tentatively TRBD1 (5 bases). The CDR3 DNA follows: TGTGCCAGCAGGTCGACAGCCACCTATAGCAATCAGCCCCAGCATTTT. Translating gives CASRSTATYSNQPQHF.